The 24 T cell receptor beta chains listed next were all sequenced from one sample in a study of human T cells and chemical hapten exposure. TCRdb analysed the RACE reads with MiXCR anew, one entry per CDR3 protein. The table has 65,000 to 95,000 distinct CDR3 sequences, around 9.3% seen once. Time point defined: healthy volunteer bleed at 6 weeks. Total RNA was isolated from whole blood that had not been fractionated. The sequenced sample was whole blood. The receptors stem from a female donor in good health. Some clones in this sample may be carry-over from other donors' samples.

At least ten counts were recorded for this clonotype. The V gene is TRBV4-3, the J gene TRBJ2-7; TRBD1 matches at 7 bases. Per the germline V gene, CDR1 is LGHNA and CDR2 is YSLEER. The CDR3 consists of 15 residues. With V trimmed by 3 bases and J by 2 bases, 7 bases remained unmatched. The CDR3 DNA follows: TGCGCCAGCAGCCACTCTCGGGACAGAACCTACGAGCAGTACTTC. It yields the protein CASSHSRDRTYEQYF.

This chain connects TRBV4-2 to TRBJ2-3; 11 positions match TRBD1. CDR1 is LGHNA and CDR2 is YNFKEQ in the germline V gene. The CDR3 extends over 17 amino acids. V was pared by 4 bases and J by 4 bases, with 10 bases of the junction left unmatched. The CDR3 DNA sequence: TGTGCCAGCAGCCGAATACCGGGACAGGGGGTGCCAGATACGCAGTATTTT. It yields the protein CASSRIPGQGVPDTQYF.

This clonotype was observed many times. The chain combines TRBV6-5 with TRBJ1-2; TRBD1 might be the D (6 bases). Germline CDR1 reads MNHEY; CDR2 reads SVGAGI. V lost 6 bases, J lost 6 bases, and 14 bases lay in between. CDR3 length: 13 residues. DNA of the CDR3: TGTGCCAGCAGCAGGGCAGGGGAAAATGGCTACACCTTC. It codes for CASSRAGENGYTF.

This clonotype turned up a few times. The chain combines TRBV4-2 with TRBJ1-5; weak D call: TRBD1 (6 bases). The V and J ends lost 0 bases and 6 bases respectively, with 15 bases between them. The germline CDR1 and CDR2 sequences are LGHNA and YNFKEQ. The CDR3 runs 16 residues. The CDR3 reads CASSQEYRVYGQPQHF. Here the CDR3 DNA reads TGTGCCAGCAGCCAAGAATACAGGGTGTACGGTCAGCCCCAGCATTTT.

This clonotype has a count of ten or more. This CDR3 reads CASSHTVHHEQYF. CDR3 coding DNA: TGTGCCAGCAGCCATACAGTGCACCACGAGCAGTACTTC. The gene calls are TRBV11-3 and TRBJ2-7; D is uncertain. Germline V gene lookup returns CDR1 SGHNT and CDR2 YENEEA. The CDR3 runs to 13 residues. V shed 5 bases and J shed 5 bases, with 13 bases lying between them.

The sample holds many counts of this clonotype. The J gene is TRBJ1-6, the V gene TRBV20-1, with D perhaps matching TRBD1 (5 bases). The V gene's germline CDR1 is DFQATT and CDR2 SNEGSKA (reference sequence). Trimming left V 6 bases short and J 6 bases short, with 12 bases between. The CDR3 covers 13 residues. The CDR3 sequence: CSARARGNSPLHF. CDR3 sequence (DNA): TGCAGTGCCAGGGCCCGTGGTAATTCACCCCTCCACTTT.

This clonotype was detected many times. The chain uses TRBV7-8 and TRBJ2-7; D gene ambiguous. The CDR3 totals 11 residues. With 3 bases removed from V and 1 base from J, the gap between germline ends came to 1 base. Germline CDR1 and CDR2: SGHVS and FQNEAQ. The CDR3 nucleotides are TGTGCCAGCAGCTTGTCCTACGAGCAGTACTTC. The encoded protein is CASSLSYEQYF.

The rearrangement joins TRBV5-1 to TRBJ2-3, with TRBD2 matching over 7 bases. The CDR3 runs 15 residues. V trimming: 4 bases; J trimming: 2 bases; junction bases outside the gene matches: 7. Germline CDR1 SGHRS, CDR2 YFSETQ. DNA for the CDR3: TGCGCCAGCAGCCCCCAAGCGGGACCCACAGATACGCAGTATTTT. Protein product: CASSPQAGPTDTQYF.

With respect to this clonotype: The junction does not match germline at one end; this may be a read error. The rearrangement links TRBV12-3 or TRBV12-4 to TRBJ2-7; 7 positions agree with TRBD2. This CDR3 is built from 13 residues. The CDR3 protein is CASRFGRDYEQHF. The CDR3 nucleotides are TGTGCCAGCAGATTTGGCCGGGACTACGAGCAGCACTTC.

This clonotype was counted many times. The CDR3 is CASSPGTGPDTQYF. The CDR3 region has the DNA TGTGCCAGCTCACCCGGGACAGGGCCCGATACGCAGTATTTT. J is TRBJ2-3 and V is TRBV18, with 9 nucleotides matching TRBD1. CDR3 length: 14 residues. CDR1 is KGHSH, CDR2 LQKENI, per germline. V shed 3 bases and J 6 bases; nucleotides not matched to a gene: 4.

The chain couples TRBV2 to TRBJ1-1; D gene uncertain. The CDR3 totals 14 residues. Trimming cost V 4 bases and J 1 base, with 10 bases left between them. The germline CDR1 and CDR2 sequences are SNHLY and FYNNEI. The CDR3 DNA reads TGTGCCAGCAGTGTTTTTTCGGGGAACACTGAAGCTTTCTTT. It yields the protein CASSVFSGNTEAFF.

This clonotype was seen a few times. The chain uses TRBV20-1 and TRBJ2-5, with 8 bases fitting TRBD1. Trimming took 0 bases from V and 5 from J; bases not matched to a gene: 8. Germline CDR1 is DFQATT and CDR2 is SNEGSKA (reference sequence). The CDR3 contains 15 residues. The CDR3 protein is CSARDSGSGGETQYF. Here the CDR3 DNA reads TGCAGTGCTAGAGATTCCGGGTCAGGGGGCGAGACCCAGTACTTC.

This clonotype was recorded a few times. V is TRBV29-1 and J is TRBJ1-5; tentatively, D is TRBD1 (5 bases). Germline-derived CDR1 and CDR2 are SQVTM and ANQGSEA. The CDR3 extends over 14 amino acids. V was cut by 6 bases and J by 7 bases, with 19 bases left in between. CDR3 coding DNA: TGCAGCGTCGCCTCCCAGGGTAGGGAGCAGCCCCAGCATTTT. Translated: CSVASQGREQPQHF. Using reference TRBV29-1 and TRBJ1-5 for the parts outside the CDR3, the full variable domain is SAVISQKPSRDICQRGTSLTIQCQVDSQVTMMFWYRQQPGQSLTLIATANQGSEATYESGFVIDKFPISRPNLTFSTLTVSNMSPEDSSIYLCSVASQGREQPQHFGDGTRLSIL.

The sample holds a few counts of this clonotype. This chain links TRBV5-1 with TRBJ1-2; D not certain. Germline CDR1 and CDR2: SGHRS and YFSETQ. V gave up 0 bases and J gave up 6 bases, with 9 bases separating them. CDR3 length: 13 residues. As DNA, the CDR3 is TGCGCCAGCAGCTTGGTGGAACCCGATGGCTACACCTTC. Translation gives CASSLVEPDGYTF.

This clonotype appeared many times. The CDR3 region is CATENSAGTDEQYF. Written as DNA, the CDR3 is TGTGCCACCGAAAATTCGGCAGGGACGGACGAGCAGTACTTC. The rearrangement joins TRBV6-1 to TRBJ2-7; possibly TRBD1 or TRBD2 for D (5 bases each). This CDR3 has 14 residues. V dropped 10 bases and J dropped 5 bases, with 21 bases sitting between them. CDR1 MNHNS and CDR2 SASEGT come from the germline V gene.

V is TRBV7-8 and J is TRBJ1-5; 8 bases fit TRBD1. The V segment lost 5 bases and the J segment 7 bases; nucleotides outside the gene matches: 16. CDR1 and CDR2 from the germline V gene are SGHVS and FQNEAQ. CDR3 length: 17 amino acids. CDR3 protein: CASSPRTGFTFGQPQHF. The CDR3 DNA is TGTGCCAGCAGCCCGAGGACAGGGTTTACATTTGGGCAGCCCCAGCATTTT.

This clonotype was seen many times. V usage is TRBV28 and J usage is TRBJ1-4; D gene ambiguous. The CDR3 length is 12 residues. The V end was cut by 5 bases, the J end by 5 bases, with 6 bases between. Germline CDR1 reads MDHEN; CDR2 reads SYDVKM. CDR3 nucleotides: TGTGCCAGCAGTGACCCGAATGAAAAACTGTTTTTT. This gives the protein CASSDPNEKLFF.

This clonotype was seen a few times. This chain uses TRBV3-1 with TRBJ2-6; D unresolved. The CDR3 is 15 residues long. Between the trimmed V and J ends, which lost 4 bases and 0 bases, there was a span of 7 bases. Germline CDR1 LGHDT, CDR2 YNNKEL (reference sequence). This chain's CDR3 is CASSRGRSGANVLTF. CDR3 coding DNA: TGTGCCAGCAGCCGAGGACGCTCTGGGGCCAACGTCCTGACTTTC.

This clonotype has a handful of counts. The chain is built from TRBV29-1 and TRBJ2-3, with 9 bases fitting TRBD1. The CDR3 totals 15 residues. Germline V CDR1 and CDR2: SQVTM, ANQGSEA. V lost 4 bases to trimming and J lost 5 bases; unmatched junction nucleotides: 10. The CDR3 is CSVVRRTGAIDTQYF. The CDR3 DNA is TGCAGCGTTGTCCGTCGGACAGGGGCAATAGATACGCAGTATTTT.

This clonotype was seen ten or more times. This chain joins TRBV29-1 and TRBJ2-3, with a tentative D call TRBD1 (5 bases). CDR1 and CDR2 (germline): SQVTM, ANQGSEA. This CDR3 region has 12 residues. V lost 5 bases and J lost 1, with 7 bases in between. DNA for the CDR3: TGCAGCGTTATAGGGGGCACAGATACGCAGTATTTT. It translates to CSVIGGTDTQYF.

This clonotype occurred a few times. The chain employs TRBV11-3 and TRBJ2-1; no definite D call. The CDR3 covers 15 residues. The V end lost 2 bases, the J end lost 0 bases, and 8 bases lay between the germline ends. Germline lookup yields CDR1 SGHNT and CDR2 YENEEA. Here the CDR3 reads CASSLLRSSYNEQFF. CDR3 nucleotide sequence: TGTGCCAGCAGCTTACTAAGAAGCTCCTACAATGAGCAGTTCTTC. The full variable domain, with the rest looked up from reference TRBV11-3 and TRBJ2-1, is EAGVVQSPRYKIIEKKQPVAFWCNPISGHNTLYWYLQNLGQGPELLIRYENEEAVDDSQLPKDRFSAERLKGVDSTLKIQPAELGDSAVYLCASSLLRSSYNEQFFGPGTRLTVL.

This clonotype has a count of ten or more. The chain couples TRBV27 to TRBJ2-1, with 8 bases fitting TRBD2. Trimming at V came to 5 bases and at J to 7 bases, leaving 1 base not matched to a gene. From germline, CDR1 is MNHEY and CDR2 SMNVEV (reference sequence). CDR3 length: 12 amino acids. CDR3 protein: CASSERGNEQFF. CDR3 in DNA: TGTGCCAGCAGTGAGCGGGGGAATGAGCAGTTCTTC.

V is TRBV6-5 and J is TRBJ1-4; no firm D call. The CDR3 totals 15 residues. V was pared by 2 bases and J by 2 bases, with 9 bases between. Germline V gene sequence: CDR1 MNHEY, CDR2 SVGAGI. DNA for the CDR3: TGTGCCAGCAGTTACGAGGTCGGGACTAATGAAAAACTGTTTTTT. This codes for CASSYEVGTNEKLFF.

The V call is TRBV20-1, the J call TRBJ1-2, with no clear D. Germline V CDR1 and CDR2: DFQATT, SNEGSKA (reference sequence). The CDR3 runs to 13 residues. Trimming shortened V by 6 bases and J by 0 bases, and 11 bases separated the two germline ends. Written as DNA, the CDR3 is TGCAGTGCCCCCGGTCGAGCTAACTATGGCTACACCTTC. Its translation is CSAPGRANYGYTF.